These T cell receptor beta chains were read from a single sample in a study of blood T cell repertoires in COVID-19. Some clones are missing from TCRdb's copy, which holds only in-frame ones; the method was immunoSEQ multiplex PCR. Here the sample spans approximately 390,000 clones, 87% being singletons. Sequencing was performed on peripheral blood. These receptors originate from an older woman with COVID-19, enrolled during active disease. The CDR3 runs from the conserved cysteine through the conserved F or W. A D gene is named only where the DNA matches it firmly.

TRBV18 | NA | CASSLGVPGANVLTF
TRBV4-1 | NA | CASSQGPGNTGELFF
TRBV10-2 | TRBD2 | CASSESLAEETQYF
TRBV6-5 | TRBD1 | CATSEPGQGEGYTF
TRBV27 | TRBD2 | CASSLSILARQYF
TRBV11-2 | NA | CASSLVTEYNSPLHF
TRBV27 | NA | CASSFRQGDEQFF
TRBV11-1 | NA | CASSLGGRRAEAFF
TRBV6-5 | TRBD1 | CASSPGQGAFQPQHF
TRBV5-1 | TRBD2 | CASSLALTSPDTQYF
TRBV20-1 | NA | CSAGGDQPQHF